This TCR beta chain was obtained from a study of shared clonotypes between healthy human individuals. Assay: immunoSEQ multiplex PCR; the TCRdb copy retains only in-frame clones and omits some. The repertoire consists of around 2,000,000 clones, with about 95% occurring once and the leading ten covering 0.13%. Points on this clone: Within the sample, other DNA sequences also encode this same CDR3.

Germline V gene sequence: CDR1 SGHRS, CDR2 YFSETQ. Trimming at V came to 0 bases and at J to 2 bases, leaving 3 bases not matched to a gene. The CDR3 extends over 15 amino acids. Study donors comprised healthy, HIV-negative adults devoid of recent acute infection or vaccination. Source material: naive CD4+ T cells sorted from blood. Regarding subset: CD45RA+ positively selected. This TCR came from a man younger than 35 in good health. The rearrangement links TRBV5-1 to TRBJ2-5, with TRBD2 matching over 8 bases. CDR3 region: CASSLAGGPQETQYF. The CDR3, as DNA: TGCGCCAGCAGCTTGGCGGGAGGGCCGCAAGAGACCCAGTACTTC.